Below, one T cell receptor beta chain is given with its context. Its binding antigen is unknown. No clone much larger than this one lies a single base away; base qualities are absent. The sample is drawn from a study of regulatory T cells in long-lasting Graves disease (dated by TCRdb to the early 2020s). Turning to the overall study: Newly diagnosed Graves' disease patients had taken antithyroid drugs for less than 3 months. Peripheral blood TCR sequencing and RNA sequencing compared persistent Graves' disease patients with newly diagnosed Graves' disease patients. TCR sequencing covered around 13 persistent and roughly 20 newly diagnosed Graves' disease patients, some 33 samples in total. The study took place in China and was registered as a clinical trial. The paper as a whole reports these results and caveats: Compared with newly diagnosed patients, patients with persistent Graves' disease had lower TCR Shannon entropy and fewer highly expanded clones, which suggests clonal expansion. Patients with persistent disease shared more public clonotypes (over 2,500) than newly diagnosed patients did (more than 900). The authors noted that the small sample size was a limitation that may lower accuracy. TRBV28, TRBJ1-2 and TRBJ2-5 were preferentially used in persistent disease, while TRBV20-1 and TRBJ2-1 were favored in newly diagnosed disease. Because the primary lesion, thyroid tissue, could not be accessed, the study looked at peripheral blood alone. Sequencing and analysis were restricted to the TCR beta chain.

The library was produced with multiplex PCR. The sequencer listed for this sample is Illumina HiSeq 4000. To build TCR beta libraries, CDR3 regions were amplified by Arm-PCR using iRepertoire HTBI primers. Before sequencing, the PCR products underwent gel purification. The study's processing was this. Gene usage analysis of CDR3 amino acid clonotypes used the approximately 62 TRBV and 12 to 15 TRBJ segments found across samples. COPE and FqMerger were used to merge the filtered high-quality paired reads into contigs. BLAST was used to align contigs to IMGT TRBV, TRBD and TRBJ reference genes, with CDR3 defined following IMGT. Clonotypes above 0.1% frequency were classified as highly expanded clones. Shannon entropy was used to measure repertoire diversity, and the Gini coefficient was used to measure V-J evenness. Public clonotypes were defined as clonotypes shared by more than one individual. TCRdb reprocessing: public reads trimmed at Q25 with fastp, clones called with MiXCR, in-frame beta chains kept. Rows are combined by CDR3 protein, so each entry shows the most common genes and DNA. None of the V and J calls come from the authors' own analysis; TCRdb made them. The sample includes about 430,000 distinct CDR3 sequences, with about 15% observed a single time. Of the sample, about 8% falls within the top ten clones.

Taken with the paper, the label for time point translates to: newly diagnosed GD, antithyroid drugs for less than 3 months. For both TCR sequencing and RNA sequencing, RNA was extracted from PBMCs using TRIzol. Graves' disease was diagnosed according to American Thyroid Association guidelines. Recruitment of patients was carried out at an endocrinology department in Xi'an, China. Each patient gave roughly 8.4 milliliters of peripheral blood, collected in an EDTA anticoagulant tube. Ficoll Paque Plus density gradient separation was used to isolate PBMCs, and no further T cell sorting was performed. An Agilent 2100 Bioanalyzer and agarose gel were used to check RNA quality, and a NanoDrop 2000 was used to measure RNA concentration. Counted from cysteine to phenylalanine, this CDR3 has 12 amino acids. Only the CDR3 part of the read is kept: 36 bases, read in frame from the first base. Trimming takes 6 bases off V and 5 bases off J; junction bases not matched to a gene: 6. The germline V gene (reference sequence) provides CDR1 DFQATT and CDR2 SNEGSKA.

A further study also used this sample, focusing on T cells in Graves' hyperthyroidism and ophthalmopathy. As noted in the second study: Stable Graves' hyperthyroidism was defined as the absence of progression to ophthalmopathy over 18 months of follow-up. Hyperthyroidism patients were newly diagnosed, with disease duration under 2 months, and aged 18 to 65 years. Any patient with an uncontrolled infection, another autoimmune disease, pregnancy or lactation was excluded. Diagnoses were based on clinical symptoms, serum thyroxine and TRAb, thyroid ultrasound and orbital computed tomography. A first-round RT-PCR of the TCR CDR3 used the HTBI primer set with the Qiagen OneStep RT-PCR kit. Most expanded thyroid clonotypes (frequency above 0.001) were also detected in blood, suggesting blood repertoires may reflect thyroid immune responses. In cross-validation, a model built on a 13 V-J signature told ophthalmopathy apart from stable hyperthyroidism with 85% to 90% sensitivity and about 81% specificity, and in testing the same model reached 80%/75%. In validation, the model predicted progression to ophthalmopathy with approximately 69% sensitivity and approximately 78% specificity, a median of 6.5 months before onset. To identify distinguishing TCR V-J signatures, a discovery cohort of 90 to 100 patients was used, comprising some 43 with Graves' ophthalmopathy and 57 with stable Graves' hyperthyroidism. Prospective prediction of ophthalmopathy was tested in an independent validation cohort of some 19 hyperthyroidism patients and 15 to 17 patients who later progressed to ophthalmopathy. For training and testing, the roughly 93 patients in the discovery cohort were randomly divided in a 7:3 ratio. In addition, the study compared T-cell repertoires in thyroid tissue and in blood from roughly six Graves' hyperthyroidism patients. After blood sampling, hyperthyroidism patients were treated with methimazole at a starting dose of 30 mg daily, and ophthalmopathy patients were treated with high-dose intravenous methylprednisolone. Libraries were constructed in a second round of multiplex PCR, after which size selection and purification were carried out. Sequencing of the libraries was done on an Illumina HiSeq2000 using paired-end 100 bp reads. SOAPnuke was used to process the raw data, with reads discarded if the reads contained adapters or uncalled bases, had a mean Phred below 15, or lacked an exact constant-primer or identifier match. COPE v1.2.5 was used to merge high-quality paired reads, and clonotypes were defined as unique nucleotide sequences. MiTCR v1.1 was used to align clonotypes to the IMGT TRBV, TRBD and TRBJ reference segments. The analysis was restricted to V-J combinations with a frequency above 0.0001, which together covered about 99% of the repertoires. A TCS score was defined as the ratio between F50 (clonal expansion) and ExV (chaos), using BLOSUM62-based TCRdist between CDR3 peptides within each V-J. Welch's t-statistics and random forest reduced fewer than 550 V-J features to roughly 13, which were used in a naive Bayes classifier (R e1071). No statistical method was used to set the sample size in advance, and investigators knew the group allocation. TCR Vbeta CDR3 sequencing of 120 to 150 peripheral blood samples (around 45 ophthalmopathy, over 70 hyperthyroidism and roughly 17 progressor patients) is reported in the paper.

The sample in question was peripheral blood mononuclear cells (PBMCs), obtained at new diagnosis, from a patient treated with antithyroid drugs. The chain was built from TRBV20-1 and TRBJ2-5; 7 central nucleotides agree with TRBD1. The clonotype originates from a woman aged 40 to 50 with Graves disease. Donor details come from another sample of the same person, matched by shared clones. DNA sequence: TGCAGTGCCAGACAGGGTCGGGAGACCCAGTACTTC. Translated, it reads CSARQGRETQYF.